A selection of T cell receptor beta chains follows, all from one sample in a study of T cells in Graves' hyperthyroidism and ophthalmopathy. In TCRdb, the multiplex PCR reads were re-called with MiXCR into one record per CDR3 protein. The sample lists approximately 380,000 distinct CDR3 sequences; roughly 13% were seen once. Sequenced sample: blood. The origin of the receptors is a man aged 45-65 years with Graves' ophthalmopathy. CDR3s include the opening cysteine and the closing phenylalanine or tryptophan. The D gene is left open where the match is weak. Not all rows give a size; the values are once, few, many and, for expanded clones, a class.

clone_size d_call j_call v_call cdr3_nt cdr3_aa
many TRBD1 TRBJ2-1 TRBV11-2 TGTGCCAGCAGCTTGGGACAGAACAATGAGCAGTTCTTC CASSLGQNNEQFF
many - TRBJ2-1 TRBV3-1 TGTGCCAGCAGCCAAGGGCTAGTTCCGTTCTTC CASSQGLVPFF
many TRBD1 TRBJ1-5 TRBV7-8 TGTGCCAGCAACCCATTCGGGACAGTGAGCAATCAGCCCCAGCATTTT CASNPFGTVSNQPQHF
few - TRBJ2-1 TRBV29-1 TGCAGCGTTGACCGGATCCCCTACAATGAGCAGTTCTTC CSVDRIPYNEQFF
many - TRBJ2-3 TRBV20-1 TGCAGTGCTAGAGGTTATTCAAGTAAGGCGGTCACAGATACGCAGTATTTT CSARGYSSKAVTDTQYF
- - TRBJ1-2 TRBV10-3 TGTGCCATCAGTGAGTCCGGGACAACTAACTATGGCTACACCTTC CAISESGTTNYGYTF
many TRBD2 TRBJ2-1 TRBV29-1 TGCAGCGTTGTGGGTAGCGGGAGGGCTAATGAGCAGTTCTTC CSVVGSGRANEQFF
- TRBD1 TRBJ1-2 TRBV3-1 TGTGCCAGCAGGGGGGGGACAGGCGAGATCTATGGCTACACCTTC CASRGGTGEIYGYTF
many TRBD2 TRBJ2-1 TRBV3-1 TGTGCCAGCAGCCGGCAACTAGCGGGAGGGCCCCATGAGCAGTTCTTC CASSRQLAGGPHEQFF
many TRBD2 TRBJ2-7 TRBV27 TGTGCCAGCAGTTCCGGGGGGGTGAGCGAGCAGTACTTC CASSSGGVSEQYF
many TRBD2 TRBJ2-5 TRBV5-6 TGTGCCAGCAGCTTGAGAGCGGGAGGCGGAGAGACCCAGTACTTC CASSLRAGGGETQYF
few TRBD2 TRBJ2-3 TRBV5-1 TGCGCCAGCAGCACCGGACTAGCGGGACCAGATACGCAGTATTTT CASSTGLAGPDTQYF
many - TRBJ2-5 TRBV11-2 TGTGCCAGCAAGCGGATCGGACTAAGTTACTTC CASKRIGLSYF
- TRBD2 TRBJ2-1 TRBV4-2 TGTGCCAGCAGCCAAGGCGGGAGTACCAGCTACAATGAGCAGTTCTTC CASSQGGSTSYNEQFF
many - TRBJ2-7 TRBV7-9 TGTGCCAGCAGCTTAGGCCTAGGGGCCCACGAGCAGTACTTC CASSLGLGAHEQYF
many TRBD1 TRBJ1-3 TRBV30 TGTGCCTGGAGTGTTAGATTGGGGACAGGCTTATATTTT CAWSVRLGTGLYF
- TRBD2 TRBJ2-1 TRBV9 TGTGCCAGCAGCGTACTAGCGGATTACAATGAGCAGTTCTTC CASSVLADYNEQFF
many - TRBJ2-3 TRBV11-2 TGTGCCAGCAGCTTAGTAAGGGGGAGTAGAGATACGCAGTATTTT CASSLVRGSRDTQYF
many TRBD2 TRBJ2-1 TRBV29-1 TGCAGCGTTAGGTCAAGCGGGAGTCGGCGGAATGAGCAGTTCTTC CSVRSSGSRRNEQFF
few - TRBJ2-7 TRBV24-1 TGTGCCACCAGTCCCCTTTACGAGCAGTACTTC CATSPLYEQYF
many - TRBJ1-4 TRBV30 TGTGCCTGGAGAGGGAGAGCAACTAATGAAAAACTGTTTTTT CAWRGRATNEKLFF
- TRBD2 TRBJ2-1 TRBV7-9 TGTGCCAGCAGCGCCGGGAGGGCCGGCTTTATCTTC CASSAGRAGFIF
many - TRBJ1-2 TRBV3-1 TGTGCCAGCAGTCAGCGGGGGGAGAACTATGGCTACACCTTC CASSQRGENYGYTF
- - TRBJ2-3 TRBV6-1 TGTGCCAGCAGTGGGAGCGGCGGCACAGATACGCAGTATTTT CASSGSGGTDTQYF
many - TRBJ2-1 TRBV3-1 TGTGCCAGCAGCCAAAAGATGGCAGTCAATGAGCAGTTCTTC CASSQKMAVNEQFF
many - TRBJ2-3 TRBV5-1 TGCGCCAGCAGCTTGGCCGGAGGGAGAAGCACAGATACGCAGTATTTT CASSLAGGRSTDTQYF
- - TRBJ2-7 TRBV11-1 TGTGCCAGCAGCAAGACCGATAGTGGCTACGAGCAGTACTTC CASSKTDSGYEQYF
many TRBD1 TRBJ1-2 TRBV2 TGTGCCAGCAGTGGACAGGGGCAAGGCTACACCTTC CASSGQGQGYTF
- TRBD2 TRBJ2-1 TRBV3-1 TGTGCCAGCAGCCAATGGACTAGCGGGAGAGATGAGCAGTTCTTC CASSQWTSGRDEQFF
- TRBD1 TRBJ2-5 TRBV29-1 TGCAGCGTGACAGGGGGCGCAGAGACCCAGTACTTC CSVTGGAETQYF
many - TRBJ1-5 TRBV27 TGTGCCAGCAGTTTCCGAAAAACGCCGGGAGGCGCCAATCAGCCCCAGCATTTT CASSFRKTPGGANQPQHF
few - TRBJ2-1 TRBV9 TGTGCCAGCAGCGTAGAGGGGGACTCCTACAATGAGCAGTTCTTC CASSVEGDSYNEQFF
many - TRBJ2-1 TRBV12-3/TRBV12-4 TGTGCCAGCAGCCCCTTTGGAGGGGGGGCCCGAGGATCCTACAATGAGCAGTTCTTC CASSPFGGGARGSYNEQFF
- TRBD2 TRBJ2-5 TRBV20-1 TGCAGTGCGAACGGGGCTAGCGGGAACCAAGAGACCCAGTACTTC CSANGASGNQETQYF
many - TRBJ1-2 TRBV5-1 TGCGCCAGCAGCTTGGTCGGAGGATCTTTAAACTATGGCTACACCTTC CASSLVGGSLNYGYTF
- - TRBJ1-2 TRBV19 TGTGCCAGTAGTATAGGGGAAGGGAGGTATGGCTACACCTTC CASSIGEGRYGYTF
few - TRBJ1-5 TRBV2 TGTGCCAGCAGTGAAGACACGGTTGCCGCTAGCAATCAGCCCCAGCATTTT CASSEDTVAASNQPQHF
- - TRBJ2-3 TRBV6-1 TGTGCCAGCAGTGCCCGGGACCTAGCCACAGATACGCAGTATTTT CASSARDLATDTQYF
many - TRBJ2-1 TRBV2 TGTGCCAGCAATAAACAGGGCCAGGGAAGGTTCTTC CASNKQGQGRFF
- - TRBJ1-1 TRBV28 TGTGCCACAGAACTAAACACTGAAGCTTTCTTT CATELNTEAFF
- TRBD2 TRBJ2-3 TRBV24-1 TGTGCCACCAGTGATCCAGAGGGAGCGGGAGGATCCCCGGAGGATACGCAGTATTTT CATSDPEGAGGSPEDTQYF
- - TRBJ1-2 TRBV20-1 TGCAGTGCTAGAGATGAGGGGGGCTACACCTTC CSARDEGGYTF
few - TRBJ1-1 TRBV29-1 TGCAGCGTTGAGGGGACTGAAGCTTTCTTT CSVEGTEAFF
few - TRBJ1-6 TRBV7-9 TGTGCCAGCAGCTCCGGACAGTTCAATTCACCCCTCCACTTT CASSSGQFNSPLHF
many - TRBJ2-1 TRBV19 TGTGCCAGTAGTATTAGGGGTATCAGCTGGGCGTCGTCCTACAATGAGCAGTTCTTC CASSIRGISWASSYNEQFF
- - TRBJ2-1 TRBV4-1 TGCGCCAGCAGCCAATATACAGGCTCTAGGGATGAGCAGTTCTTC CASSQYTGSRDEQFF
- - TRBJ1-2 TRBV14 TGTGCCAGCAGCTTCTCCGGGACACTTGGCTACACCTTC CASSFSGTLGYTF
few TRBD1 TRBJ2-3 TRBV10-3 TGTGCCATCAAAAGACAGGGCTGGACAGATACGCAGTATTTT CAIKRQGWTDTQYF
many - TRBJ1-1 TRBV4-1 TGCGCCAGCAGCCAAGGGAGGACAGCCGAATCTGAAGCTTTCTTT CASSQGRTAESEAFF
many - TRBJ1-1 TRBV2 TGTACAACAGCAAGCGGGCAGAACACTGAAGCTTTCTTT CTTASGQNTEAFF
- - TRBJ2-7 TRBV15 TGTGCCACCAGGTATGGGACATCCTACGAGCAGTACTTC CATRYGTSYEQYF
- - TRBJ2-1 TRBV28 TGTGCCAGCAGTTTAACTCTACCGGGAGACCTTATTTTGATCTTC CASSLTLPGDLILIF